The 24 T cell receptor beta chains below were found in one sample sequenced in a study of control samples from healthy donors and cancer patients. Some clones are missing from TCRdb's copy, which holds only in-frame ones; the method was immunoSEQ multiplex PCR. With roughly 200,000 clones in the sample, the ten largest clones hold around 2%. Source material: blood. Receptors were obtained from a woman aged 25-40 years in good health.

The chain is built from TRBV12-3 or TRBV12-4 and TRBJ1-2, with D hard to call. The CDR3 runs 13 residues. The germline V and J ends were trimmed by 1 base and 8 bases, with 11 bases remaining between them. CDR3 residues: CASSLGYGRGYTF. The CDR3 DNA follows: TGTGCCAGCAGTTTAGGTTATGGGAGGGGCTACACCTTC.

The V call is TRBV24-1, the J call TRBJ2-5, with D possibly matching TRBD2 (6 bases). The germline gives CDR1 KGHDR, CDR2 SFDVKD. There are 15 residues in the CDR3. The V end was cut by 0 bases, the J end by 2 bases, with 9 bases between. The CDR3 region has the DNA TGTGCCACCAGTGATTTGTTAGCGGAACAAGAGACCCAGTACTTC. This gives the protein CATSDLLAEQETQYF.

The chain couples TRBV6-5 to TRBJ2-7; D is unresolved. CDR1 is MNHEY and CDR2 is SVGAGI in the germline V gene. The CDR3 loop spans 12 amino acids. V was pared by 11 bases and J by 1 base, with 12 bases between. The CDR3 nucleotides are TGTGCCGTCCTTCCGGAATCCTACGAGCAGTACTTC. It specifies CAVLPESYEQYF.

About this clone itself: Other DNA sequences in this sample translate to the same CDR3. The chain employs TRBV28 and TRBJ1-2; no reliable D call. Germline V gene sequence: CDR1 MDHEN, CDR2 SYDVKM. CDR3 length: 12 amino acids. Trimming removed 2 bases from V and 5 bases from J, with 6 bases in between. The CDR3 reads CASSLRTYGYTF. CDR3 DNA: TGTGCCAGCAGTTTACGGACTTATGGCTACACCTTC.

The chain joins TRBV19 to TRBJ2-1, with D tentatively TRBD1 (5 bases). The CDR3 runs to 14 residues. V dropped 4 bases and J dropped 9 bases, with 16 bases sitting between them. Germline lookup yields CDR1 LNHDA and CDR2 SQIVND (reference sequence). CDR3 sequence: CASSNVGRFSEQFF. The CDR3 nucleotides read TGTGCCAGTAGTAACGTGGGGCGTTTTAGTGAGCAGTTCTTC. Looking up the rest from reference TRBV19 and TRBJ2-1 gives the full variable domain: DGGITQSPKYLFRKEGQNVTLSCEQNLNHDAMYWYRQDPGQGLRLIYYSQIVNDFQKGDIAEGYSVSREKKESFPLTVTSAQKNPTAFYLCASSNVGRFSEQFFGPGTRLTVL.

The chain has TRBV19 and TRBJ1-5, with 9 nucleotides matching TRBD1. This CDR3 spans 16 amino acids. Germline values: CDR1 LNHDA, CDR2 SQIVND (reference sequence). J was trimmed by 2 bases and V by 8 bases; bases with no gene match: 10. The CDR3 loop is CASHTTGGRGNQPQHF. For the CDR3, the DNA is TGTGCCAGTCACACAACAGGGGGCCGGGGCAATCAGCCCCAGCATTTT.

This chain joins TRBV6-5 and TRBJ1-1, with D hard to call. This CDR3 spans 13 amino acids. CDR1 and CDR2 (germline): MNHEY, SVGAGI. Trimming removed 2 bases from V and 7 bases from J, with 11 bases in between. CDR3 sequence: CASSYNLVGEAFF. For the CDR3, the DNA is TGTGCCAGCAGTTACAATTTGGTCGGTGAAGCTTTCTTT.

The chain has TRBV28 and TRBJ1-5, with TRBD1 identical over 7 bases. From germline, CDR1 is MDHEN and CDR2 SYDVKM. With 1 base clipped from V and 6 bases from J, the junction kept 6 bases outside the gene matches. This CDR3 has 15 amino acids. CDR3 in amino acids: CASSLLIGGGQPQHF. The CDR3 region has the DNA TGTGCCAGCAGTTTATTAATAGGGGGCGGTCAGCCCCAGCATTTT.

This chain links TRBV27 with TRBJ2-4; possible D gene TRBD1, 5 bases. Germline CDR1 reads MNHEY; CDR2 reads SMNVEV (reference sequence). V gave up 2 bases and J gave up 0 bases, with 20 bases separating them. This CDR3 has 19 amino acids. The CDR3 spells CASSLGPAGSHLAKNIQYF. CDR3 in DNA: TGTGCCAGCAGTTTAGGCCCGGCAGGGTCCCATCTAGCCAAAAACATTCAGTACTTC.

The V and J genes are TRBV28 and TRBJ1-2; possible D gene TRBD1, 5 bases. The CDR3 totals 13 residues. CDR1 is MDHEN and CDR2 is SYDVKM in the germline V gene. Trimming pared 5 bases from V and 4 bases from J, leaving 11 bases between. The CDR3 nucleotides are TGTGCCAGCAGTCCTGATGGGGCCTATGGCTACACCTTC. It specifies CASSPDGAYGYTF.

This sequence joins TRBV19 and TRBJ1-6; D call uncertain. V dropped 3 bases and J dropped 10 bases, with 22 bases sitting between them. In germline, CDR1 is LNHDA, CDR2 SQIVND (reference sequence). This CDR3 spans 17 amino acids. The DNA of the CDR3 is TGTGCCAGTAGTATTGGAAATGGAAGGACTGCGAGGTCACCCCTCCACTTT. Encoded protein: CASSIGNGRTARSPLHF.

V usage is TRBV19 and J usage is TRBJ1-4, with 10 bases that match TRBD1. Trimming removed 6 bases from V and 2 bases from J; junction bases left unmatched: 6. The CDR3 has 16 residues. The germline CDR1 and CDR2 sequences are LNHDA and SQIVND (reference sequence). CDR3: CASRRDRGVTNEKLFF. CDR3 nucleotides: TGTGCCAGTAGACGGGACAGGGGTGTCACTAATGAAAAACTGTTTTTT.

The chain recombines TRBV3-1 (or the pseudogene TRBV3-2) with TRBJ2-5, with D unclear. The CDR3 totals 18 residues. The germline V and J ends were trimmed by 1 base and 1 base, with 19 bases remaining between them. CDR1 and CDR2 (germline): LGHDT, YNNKEL (reference sequence). The CDR3 loop reads CASSQGSILNPTQETQYF. The CDR3, as DNA: TGTGCCAGCAGCCAAGGCTCGATTCTCAACCCCACCCAAGAGACCCAGTACTTC.

This sequence joins TRBV7-2 and TRBJ2-1; D unresolved. Germline CDR1 reads SGHTA; CDR2 reads FQGNSA. The CDR3 contains 11 residues. V was pared by 3 bases and J by 5 bases, with 2 bases between. The CDR3 here is CASSFHNEQFF. For the CDR3, the DNA is TGTGCCAGCAGCTTCCACAATGAGCAGTTCTTC. Looking up the rest from reference TRBV7-2 and TRBJ2-1 gives the full variable domain: GAGVSQSPSNKVTEKGKDVELRCDPISGHTALYWYRQSLGQGLEFLIYFQGNSAPDKSGLPSDRFSAERTGGSVSTLTIQRTQQEDSAVYLCASSFHNEQFFGPGTRLTVL.

V is TRBV7-9 and J is TRBJ2-7; D is undetermined. CDR1 and CDR2 (germline): SEHNR, FQNEAQ (reference sequence). The germline V and J ends were trimmed by 5 bases and 4 bases, with 12 bases remaining between them. This CDR3 contains 13 residues. The CDR3 spells CASSPVRRYEQYF. DNA of the CDR3: TGTGCCAGCAGCCCTGTGCGGAGATACGAGCAGTACTTC.

The chain is built from TRBV4-1 and TRBJ1-2, with unresolved D. The CDR3 loop spans 14 amino acids. Germline CDR1 MGHRA, CDR2 YSYEKL. V lost 3 bases and J lost 0, with 8 bases in between. CDR3 sequence: CASSHDVANYGYTF. Written as DNA, the CDR3 is TGCGCCAGCAGCCACGACGTAGCTAACTATGGCTACACCTTC.

The chain couples TRBV3-1 (or the pseudogene TRBV3-2) to TRBJ1-1; 7 bases map to TRBD1. V dropped 3 bases and J dropped 9; count of bases not matched to a gene: 7. The germline V gene has CDR1 LGHDT and CDR2 YNNKEL (reference sequence). CDR3 length equals 13 residues. The CDR3 sequence is CASSQLGQRKAFF. In nucleotides, the CDR3 is TGTGCCAGCAGCCAGCTGGGACAGCGGAAAGCTTTCTTT.

This chain links TRBV12-3 or TRBV12-4 with TRBJ1-6; no clear D gene. CDR3 size: 13 residues. V was pared by 3 bases and J by 7 bases, with 7 bases between. CDR3 in amino acids: CASSFVGNSPLHF. The CDR3 DNA sequence: TGTGCCAGCAGTTTCGTTGGAAATTCACCCCTCCACTTT.

The chain has TRBV19 and TRBJ2-2; D may be TRBD2 (6 bases). CDR3 size: 14 residues. Germline V gives CDR1 LNHDA, CDR2 SQIVND (reference sequence). The V and J ends lost 7 bases and 4 bases respectively, with 13 bases between them. CDR3: CASNRDFGTGELFF. The CDR3 DNA reads TGTGCCAGTAATAGGGACTTCGGCACCGGGGAGCTGTTTTTT.

The genes are TRBV25-1 and TRBJ1-1; D gene uncertain. The CDR3 runs 16 residues. The ends were cut back, 6 bases at V and 2 bases at J, with 19 bases in the middle. Germline lookup yields CDR1 MGHDK and CDR2 SYGVNS. The CDR3 DNA sequence: TGTGCCAGCAGCCTAGTTACCCGCCGGGGAAACACTGAAGCTTTCTTT. Amino acids: CASSLVTRRGNTEAFF.

This sequence joins TRBV11-2 and TRBJ1-1, with 12 bases identical to TRBD1. The germline gives CDR1 SGHAT, CDR2 FQNNGV. The length of the CDR3 is 20 residues. With 0 bases clipped from V and 6 bases from J, the junction kept 17 bases outside the gene matches. CDR3: CASSLEGAWDRGRGRAEAFF. The CDR3 bases are TGTGCCAGCAGCTTAGAGGGGGCCTGGGACAGGGGGCGAGGGAGGGCTGAAGCTTTCTTT.

The chain is built from TRBV4-2 and TRBJ2-5; unclear D gene. The CDR3 has 15 residues. The ends were cut back, 2 bases at V and 9 bases at J, with 19 bases in the middle. Per germline, CDR1 LGHNA and CDR2 YNFKEQ. The CDR3 nucleotides are TGTGCCAGCAGCCAACCAGACTCCCCCCGGATGTCCCAGTACTTC. It codes for CASSQPDSPRMSQYF.

The chain has TRBV7-3 and TRBJ2-1; the match to TRBD2 covers 11 bases. The CDR3 runs to 15 residues. Germline-derived CDR1 and CDR2 are SGHTA and FQGTGA. Trimming took 3 bases from V and 4 from J; bases not matched to a gene: 2. The CDR3 loop reads CASSFTSGGYNEQFF. The CDR3 coding sequence is TGTGCCAGCAGCTTCACTAGCGGGGGTTACAATGAGCAGTTCTTC.

This chain connects TRBV10-3 to TRBJ2-7, with 11 bases aligning to TRBD1. There are 17 residues in the CDR3. CDR1 is ENHRY and CDR2 is SYGVKD in the germline V gene. V shed 6 bases and J 2 bases; nucleotides not matched to a gene: 12. CDR3 protein: CAIRGGTGGRLAYEQYF. CDR3 nucleotides: TGTGCCATCAGGGGTGGGACAGGGGGTCGTCTGGCCTACGAGCAGTACTTC.